One sample yielded the 21 T cell receptor beta chains listed below, sequenced in a study of glioma-infiltrating T cells. TCR alpha and beta CDR3 regions were amplified from RNA using iRepertoire nested multiplex PCR. TCRdb itself ran the multiplex PCR reads through MiXCR, one entry per CDR3 protein. The sample includes more than 85,000 distinct CDR3 sequences, 25% to 30% of them seen just once. The sequencing input was glioma tissue, nonneoplastic brain tissue, or PBMCs (not recorded which). Source of these receptors: a human donor with low-grade glioma or glioblastoma, undergoing nonglioma brain surgery, or in good health (not recorded which).

This CDR3 is CASAPAVVIDTQYF. For the CDR3, the DNA is TGTGCCAGTGCTCCGGCGGTAGTTATAGATACGCAGTATTTT. The J gene is TRBJ2-3, the V gene TRBV19; D gene uncertain. CDR1 is LNHDA, CDR2 SQIVND, per germline (reference sequence). Trimming removed 8 bases from V and 5 bases from J, with 17 bases in between. The CDR3 extends over 14 amino acids.

This clonotype was picked up a small number of times. The chain links TRBV29-1 to TRBJ2-5; 8 nucleotides align to TRBD1. Looked up from germline, CDR1 is SQVTM and CDR2 is ANQGSEA. The CDR3 extends over 12 amino acids. V lost 4 bases, J lost 5 bases, and 3 bases stayed unmatched. In nucleotides, the CDR3 is TGCAGCGTTGCTGACAGGGGCGAGACCCAGTACTTC. Translating it yields CSVADRGETQYF.

This clonotype was found a few times. This chain links TRBV11-2 with TRBJ2-5, with 7 bases matching TRBD2. The germline V gene has CDR1 SGHAT and CDR2 FQNNGV. The V and J ends lost 3 bases and 4 bases, in that order; junction bases with no gene match: 8. CDR3 length: 15 residues. The CDR3 spells CASSLAGTKTETQYF. In DNA, the CDR3 is TGTGCCAGCAGCTTGGCCGGGACTAAAACAGAGACCCAGTACTTC.

The V call is TRBV29-1, the J call TRBJ2-1; TRBD1 is a possible D gene (6 bases). The V gene lost 6 bases and the J gene lost 2 bases, with 11 bases spanning the gap. CDR3 length: 13 residues. CDR1 SQVTM and CDR2 ANQGSEA come from the germline V gene. The CDR3 bases are TGCAGCGTCCTCCGGGACACCTACAATGAGCAGTTCTTC. Its protein is CSVLRDTYNEQFF.

In its sample, this clonotype was seen a few times. The chain links TRBV5-4 to TRBJ2-3; no clear D gene. Germline V CDR1 and CDR2: SGHNT, YYREEE (reference sequence). The CDR3 length is 15 residues. V was cut by 2 bases and J by 0 bases, with 10 bases left in between. CDR3 coding DNA: TGTGCCAGCAGCTTTCCGGCGCAGAGCACAGATACGCAGTATTTT. This codes for CASSFPAQSTDTQYF. The full variable domain, its missing parts supplied by reference TRBV5-4 and TRBJ2-3, is ETGVTQSPTHLIKTRGQQVTLRCSSQSGHNTVSWYQQALGQGPQFIFQYYREEENGRGNFPPRFSGLQFPNYSSELNVNALELDDSALYLCASSFPAQSTDTQYFGPGTRLTVL.

This clonotype was found many times. This sequence joins TRBV4-3 and TRBJ1-2; TRBD1 is a possible D gene (5 bases). Germline V gene sequence: CDR1 LGHNA, CDR2 YSLEER. The V end lost 0 bases, the J end lost 6 bases, and 14 bases lay between the germline ends. The CDR3 is made up of 15 amino acids. The CDR3 coding sequence is TGCGCCAGCAGCCAAGACTGGTCAGGGCGGGATGGCTACACCTTC. Translated: CASSQDWSGRDGYTF.

This chain uses TRBV7-6 with TRBJ2-7; 8 bases agree with TRBD2. V was pared by 3 bases and J by 0 bases, with 4 bases of the junction left unmatched. This CDR3 spans 15 amino acids. Looked up from germline, CDR1 is SGHVS and CDR2 is FNYEAQ. The CDR3 here is CASSFGGELSYEQYF. The CDR3 coding sequence is TGTGCCAGCAGCTTCGGGGGGGAGCTCTCCTACGAGCAGTACTTC.

The gene calls are TRBV13 and TRBJ1-1; D unresolved. This CDR3 comprises 12 residues. CDR1 PRHDT and CDR2 FYEKMQ come from the germline V gene (reference sequence). Trimming removed 4 bases at V and 5 bases at J, with 8 bases between. This CDR3 reads CASSSRRTEAFF. In DNA form, the CDR3 reads TGTGCCAGCAGCTCCCGGCGAACTGAAGCTTTCTTT.

Notes on this clonotype: A much larger clone differs from this one at a single base, so this may be a read error. The rearrangement uses TRBV2 and TRBJ1-1; no firm D call. The CDR3 has 13 residues. CDR1 is SNHLY and CDR2 is FYNNEI in the germline V gene. With 7 bases removed from V and 1 base from J, the gap between germline ends came to 10 bases. The CDR3 nucleotides are TGTGCCAGCATAAGGGAGAAGAACACTGAAGCTTTCTTT. Translation: CASIREKNTEAFF.

About this clonotype itself: The junction differs from germline at one of its ends, possibly a read error. The V gene is TRBV10-3, the J gene TRBJ2-7; D is uncertain. CDR3 length: 12 residues. Germline assignment: CDR1 ENHRY and CDR2 SYGVKD. The CDR3 nucleotides are TGTGCCAGCCGTGCTACGAGCTACGAGCAGTACTTT. It yields the protein CASRATSYEQYF.

This clonotype came up a few times. The V call is TRBV19, the J call TRBJ1-6; a weak D match, TRBD1 (6 bases). The germline CDR1 and CDR2 sequences are LNHDA and SQIVND (reference sequence). The CDR3 covers 17 residues. Trimming cost V 5 bases and J 4 bases, with 18 bases left between them. The CDR3 reads CASSYIPTGSYNSPLHF. The CDR3 DNA sequence: TGTGCCAGTAGTTACATCCCGACAGGTTCTTATAATTCACCCCTCCACTTT.

In its sample, this clonotype was seen many times. The genes are TRBV27 and TRBJ2-1; 9 bases align to TRBD2. The V gene's germline CDR1 is MNHEY and CDR2 SMNVEV (reference sequence). The CDR3 is 17 residues long. With 5 bases clipped from V and 2 bases from J, the junction kept 10 bases outside the gene matches. For the CDR3, the DNA is TGTGCCAGCAGTCCCCGGGGGCTAGCGGGACCCTACAATGAGCAGTTCTTC. It codes for CASSPRGLAGPYNEQFF.

This clonotype was counted many times. CDR3 region: CASSFYKAGGVNEQFF. In DNA form, the CDR3 reads TGTGCCAGCAGTTTTTACAAAGCGGGCGGGGTCAATGAGCAGTTCTTC. V and J are TRBV28 and TRBJ2-1; perhaps TRBD2 as D (6 bases). Per germline, CDR1 MDHEN and CDR2 SYDVKM. V shed 3 bases and J shed 6 bases, with 18 bases lying between them. The length of the CDR3 is 16 residues.

This clonotype was seen ten or more times. This chain joins TRBV6-1 and TRBJ2-1; 8 bases match TRBD2. The CDR3 is made up of 15 amino acids. Per germline, CDR1 MNHNS and CDR2 SASEGT. V dropped 5 bases and J dropped 7; count of bases not matched to a gene: 10. CDR3 sequence (DNA): TGTGCCAGCAGTTCTGGGGAGCGGGAGTGGAATGAGCAGTTCTTC. Translating it yields CASSSGEREWNEQFF.

This clonotype was recorded many times. V usage is TRBV7-2 and J usage is TRBJ1-5, with no clear D. CDR3 length: 12 amino acids. V was shortened by 3 bases and J by 7 bases, with 7 bases between the two germline ends. CDR1 and CDR2 (germline): SGHTA, FQGNSA. The CDR3 loop reads CASSLGIQPQHF. The CDR3 DNA reads as TGTGCCAGCAGCTTGGGGATCCAGCCCCAGCATTTT. Variable domain in full (rest from reference TRBV7-2 and TRBJ1-5): GAGVSQSPSNKVTEKGKDVELRCDPISGHTALYWYRQSLGQGLEFLIYFQGNSAPDKSGLPSDRFSAERTGGSVSTLTIQRTQQEDSAVYLCASSLGIQPQHFGDGTRLSIL.

This clonotype was seen ten or more times. The rearrangement links TRBV14 to TRBJ2-3; 7 nucleotides align to TRBD1. V was clipped by 3 bases and J by 2 bases; unmatched bases: 5. Germline V gives CDR1 SGHDN, CDR2 FVKESK. This CDR3 is built from 15 residues. CDR3 protein: CASSHRDSLTDTQYF. CDR3 nucleotides: TGTGCCAGCAGCCACCGGGACAGCCTCACAGATACGCAGTATTTT.

The chain has TRBV5-4 and TRBJ2-3; 9 bases align to TRBD2. The V gene's germline CDR1 is SGHNT and CDR2 YYREEE (reference sequence). V lost 5 bases, J lost 4 bases, and 8 bases stayed unmatched. The CDR3 covers 15 residues. The CDR3 here is CASRLRREGSDTQYF. CDR3 nucleotide sequence: TGTGCCAGCAGACTACGGCGGGAGGGCTCAGATACGCAGTATTTT.

The sample holds one count of this clonotype. The chain links TRBV2 to TRBJ1-4; tentative D call: TRBD1 (5 bases). Per the germline V gene, CDR1 is SNHLY and CDR2 is FYNNEI. The CDR3 totals 13 residues. CDR3 sequence: CGRMRQGNEKLFF. CDR3 DNA: TGTGGCAGAATGCGGCAGGGTAATGAAAAACTGTTTTTT.

This clonotype was seen ten or more times. The rearrangement joins TRBV4-3 to TRBJ2-1; maybe TRBD1 (6 bases). Germline assignment: CDR1 LGHNA and CDR2 YSLEER. Deletions cut 0 bases from V and 4 bases from J, with 10 bases between. CDR3 length: 15 residues. CDR3 loop: CASSQDSDSYNEQFF. DNA of the CDR3: TGCGCCAGCAGCCAAGACTCGGACAGTTACAATGAGCAGTTCTTC.

This clonotype was counted ten times or more. The V and J genes are TRBV7-6 and TRBJ2-1; 13 bases match TRBD2. This CDR3 is 14 amino acids long. The germline V gene encodes CDR1 SGHVS and CDR2 FNYEAQ. With 5 bases clipped from V and 9 bases from J, the junction kept 4 bases outside the gene matches. CDR3 loop: CASSRTSGSVEQFF. The CDR3 bases are TGTGCCAGCAGCCGGACTAGCGGGAGTGTTGAGCAGTTCTTC.

This clonotype was detected ten times or more. The CDR3 DNA reads TGTGCCAGCAGTAGGGACATCTCGGGGAGCACTGAAGCTTTCTTT. Its protein product is CASSRDISGSTEAFF. The chain has TRBV2 and TRBJ1-1, with D possibly TRBD1 on 6 matching bases. The CDR3 has 15 residues. V was cut by 5 bases and J by 4 bases, with 17 bases left in between. Germline values: CDR1 SNHLY, CDR2 FYNNEI.